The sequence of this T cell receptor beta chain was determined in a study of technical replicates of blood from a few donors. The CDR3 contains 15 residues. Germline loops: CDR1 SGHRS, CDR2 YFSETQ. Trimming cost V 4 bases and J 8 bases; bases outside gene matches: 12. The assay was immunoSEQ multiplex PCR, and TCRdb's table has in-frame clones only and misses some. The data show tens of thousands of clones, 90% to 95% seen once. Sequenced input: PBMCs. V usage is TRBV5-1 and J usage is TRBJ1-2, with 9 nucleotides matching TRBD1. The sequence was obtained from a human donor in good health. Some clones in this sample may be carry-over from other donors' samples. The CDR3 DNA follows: TGCGCCAGCAGCCTCACCGCCGACAGGGGGTCGGGCTACACCTTC. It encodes CASSLTADRGSGYTF.